The text below deals with one T cell receptor beta chain. Its antigen is unidentified. Antigen-specific CD4+ T cell clonotypes were called by their expansion after viral peptide-pool culture in ViraFEST. Following culture for around 10 days, CD4+ T cells were isolated. Each participant received a vaccine that was either BNT162b2 or mRNA-1273, given as two doses. All vaccine recipients tested negative for nucleocapsid antibodies and had never contracted SARS-CoV-2 infection. A few million PBMC per well received approximately 9.4 IU/ml IL-2 and approximately 11 ug/ml peptides in culture. V lost 5 bases and J 3 bases, leaving 4 bases between the germline ends. Germline V CDR1 and CDR2: MNHNY, SVGAGI (reference sequence). CDR3 length equals 11 residues. The data derive from a study of vaccination effects on CD4 cells after COVID-19. Sequenced by immunoSEQ multiplex PCR; TCRdb stores in-frame clones only, minus some. The table includes over 80,000 clones, over 75% detected once.

Findings and limits, study-wide: Convalescent patients in the study were few, and early post-infection timepoints were absent.

This chain uses TRBV6-6 with TRBJ2-5; D gene uncertain. The receptor's source is a human donor who received a COVID-19 vaccine. The specimen comprised CD4+ T cells from PBMCs cultured with HCoV-OC43 spike peptides, sampled after COVID-19 vaccination. Subset of the sample: HCoV-OC43 spike overlapping peptide pool stimulation. The CDR3 protein is CASSREETQYF. The CDR3, as DNA: TGTGCCAGCAGTCGAGAAGAGACCCAGTACTTC.